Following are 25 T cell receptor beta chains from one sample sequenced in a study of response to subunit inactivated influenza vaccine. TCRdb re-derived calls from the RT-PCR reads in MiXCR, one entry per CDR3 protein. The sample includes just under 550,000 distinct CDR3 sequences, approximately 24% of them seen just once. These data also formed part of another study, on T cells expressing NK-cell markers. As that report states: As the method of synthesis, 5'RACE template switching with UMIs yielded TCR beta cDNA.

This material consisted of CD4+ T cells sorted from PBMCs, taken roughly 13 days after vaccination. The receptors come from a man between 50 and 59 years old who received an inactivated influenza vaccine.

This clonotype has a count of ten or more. CDR3 in DNA: TGTGCCAGCTCGAACAGGGGAGCTAGCACAGATACGCAGTATTTT. Protein: CASSNRGASTDTQYF. The rearrangement uses TRBV27 and TRBJ2-3; 7 nucleotides agree with TRBD1. Germline V gene lookup returns CDR1 MNHEY and CDR2 SMNVEV (reference sequence). V lost 8 bases and J lost 0; bases outside the gene matches: 8. The CDR3 runs to 15 residues.

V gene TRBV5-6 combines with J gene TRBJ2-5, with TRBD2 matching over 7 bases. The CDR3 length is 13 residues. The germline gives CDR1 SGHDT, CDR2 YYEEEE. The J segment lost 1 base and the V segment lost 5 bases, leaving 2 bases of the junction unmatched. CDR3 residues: CASRSGIQETQYF. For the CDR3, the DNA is TGTGCCAGCAGAAGCGGGATCCAAGAGACCCAGTACTTC.

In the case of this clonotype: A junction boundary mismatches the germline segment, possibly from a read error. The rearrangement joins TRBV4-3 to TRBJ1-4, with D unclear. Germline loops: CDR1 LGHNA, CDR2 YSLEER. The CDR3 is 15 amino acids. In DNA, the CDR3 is TGCGTCAGCAGCCGACGGACTGCAACTAATGAAAAACTGTTTTTT. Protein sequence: CVSSRRTATNEKLFF.

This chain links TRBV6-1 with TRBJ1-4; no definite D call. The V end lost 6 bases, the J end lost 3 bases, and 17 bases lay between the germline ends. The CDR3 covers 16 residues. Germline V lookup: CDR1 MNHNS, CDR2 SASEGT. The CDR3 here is CASRSQLGRANEKLFF. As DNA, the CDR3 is TGTGCCAGCAGAAGCCAGCTCGGACGGGCTAATGAAAAACTGTTTTTT.

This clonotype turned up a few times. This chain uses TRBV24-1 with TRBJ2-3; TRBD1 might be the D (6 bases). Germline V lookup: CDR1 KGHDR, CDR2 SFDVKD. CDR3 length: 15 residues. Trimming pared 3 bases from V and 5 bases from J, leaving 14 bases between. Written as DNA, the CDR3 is TGTGCCACCAGTGATCCGGGACAATTTGGAGATACGCAGTATTTT. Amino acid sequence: CATSDPGQFGDTQYF.

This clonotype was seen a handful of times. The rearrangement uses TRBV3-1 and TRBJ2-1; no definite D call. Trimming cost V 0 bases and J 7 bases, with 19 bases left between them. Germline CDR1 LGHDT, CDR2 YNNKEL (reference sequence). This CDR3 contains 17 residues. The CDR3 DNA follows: TGTGCCAGCAGCCAAGATATGGGATTCAAGGTAGTGAATGAGCAGTTCTTC. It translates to CASSQDMGFKVVNEQFF.

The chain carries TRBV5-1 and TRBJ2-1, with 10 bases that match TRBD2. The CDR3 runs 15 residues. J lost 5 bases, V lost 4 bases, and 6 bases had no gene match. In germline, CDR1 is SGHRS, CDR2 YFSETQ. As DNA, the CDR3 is TGCGCCAGCAGCCTGGCCGGGACTAGCGACAATGAGCAGTTCTTC. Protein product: CASSLAGTSDNEQFF.

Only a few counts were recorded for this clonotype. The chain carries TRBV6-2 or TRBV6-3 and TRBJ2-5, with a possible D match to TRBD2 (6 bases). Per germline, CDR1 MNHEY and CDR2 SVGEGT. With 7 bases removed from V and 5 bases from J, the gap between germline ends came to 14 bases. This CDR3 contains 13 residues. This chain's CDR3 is CASIPRGRETQYF. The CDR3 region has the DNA TGTGCCAGCATCCCGCGGGGAAGGGAGACCCAGTACTTC.

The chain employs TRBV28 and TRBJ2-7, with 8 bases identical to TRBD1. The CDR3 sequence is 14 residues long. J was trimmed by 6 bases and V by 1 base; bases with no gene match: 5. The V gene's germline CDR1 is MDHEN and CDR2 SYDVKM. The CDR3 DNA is TGTGCCAGCAGTTTATTGGTCGGGACAGGCGAGCAGTACTTC. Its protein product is CASSLLVGTGEQYF.

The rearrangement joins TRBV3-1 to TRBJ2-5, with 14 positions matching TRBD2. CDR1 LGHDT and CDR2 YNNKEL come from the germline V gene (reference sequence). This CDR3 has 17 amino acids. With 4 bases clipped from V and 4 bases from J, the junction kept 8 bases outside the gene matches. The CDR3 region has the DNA TGTGCCAGCAGCCCGGGACTAGCGGGGGATTTGAGAGAGACCCAGTACTTC. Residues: CASSPGLAGDLRETQYF.

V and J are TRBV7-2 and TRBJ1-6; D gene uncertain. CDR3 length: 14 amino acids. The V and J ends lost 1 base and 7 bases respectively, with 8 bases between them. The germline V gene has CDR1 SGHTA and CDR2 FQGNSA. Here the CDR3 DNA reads TGTGCCAGCAGCTTAGTGACGTCCAATTCACCCCTCCACTTT. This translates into CASSLVTSNSPLHF.

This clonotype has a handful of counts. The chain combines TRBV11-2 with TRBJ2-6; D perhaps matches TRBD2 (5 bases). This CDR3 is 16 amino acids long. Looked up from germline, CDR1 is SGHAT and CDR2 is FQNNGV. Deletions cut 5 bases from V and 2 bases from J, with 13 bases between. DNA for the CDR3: TGTGCCAGCAGCGACCTAGCCCCGGCTGGGGCCAACGTCCTGACTTTC. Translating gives CASSDLAPAGANVLTF.

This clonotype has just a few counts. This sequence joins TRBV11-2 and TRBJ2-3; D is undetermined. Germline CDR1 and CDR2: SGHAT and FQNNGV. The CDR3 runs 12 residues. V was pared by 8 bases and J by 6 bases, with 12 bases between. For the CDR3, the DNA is TGTGCCAGCGGGTTTTTGCGGGATACGCAGTATTTT. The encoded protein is CASGFLRDTQYF.

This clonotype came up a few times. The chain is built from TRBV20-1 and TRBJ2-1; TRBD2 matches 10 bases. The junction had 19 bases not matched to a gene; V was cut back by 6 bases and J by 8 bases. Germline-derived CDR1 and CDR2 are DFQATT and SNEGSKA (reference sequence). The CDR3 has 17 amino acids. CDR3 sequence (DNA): TGCAGTGCAACCTTGGACTTAGGCTTCCTAGCGGGAGATGAGCAGTTCTTC. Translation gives CSATLDLGFLAGDEQFF.

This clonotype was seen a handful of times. The CDR3 loop reads CASSGPDSSETQYF. The CDR3 DNA sequence: TGTGCCAGCAGTGGACCGGACTCCTCAGAGACCCAGTACTTC. J is TRBJ2-5 and V is TRBV6-1; TRBD2 is a possible D gene (5 bases). This CDR3 is built from 14 residues. The germline V and J ends were trimmed by 4 bases and 4 bases, with 13 bases remaining between them. The germline gives CDR1 MNHNS, CDR2 SASEGT.

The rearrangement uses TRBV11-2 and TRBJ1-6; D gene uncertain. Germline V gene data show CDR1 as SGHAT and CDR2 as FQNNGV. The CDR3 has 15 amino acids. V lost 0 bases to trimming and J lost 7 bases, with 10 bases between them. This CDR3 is CASSLDPRGNSPLHF. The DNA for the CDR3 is TGTGCCAGCAGCTTAGATCCGAGAGGGAATTCACCCCTCCACTTT.

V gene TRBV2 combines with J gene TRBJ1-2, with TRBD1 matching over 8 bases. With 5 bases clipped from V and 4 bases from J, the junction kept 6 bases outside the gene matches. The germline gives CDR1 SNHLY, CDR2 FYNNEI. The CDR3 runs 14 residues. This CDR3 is CASSSDRVGYGYTF. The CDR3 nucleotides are TGTGCCAGCAGTTCGGACAGGGTGGGCTATGGCTACACCTTC.

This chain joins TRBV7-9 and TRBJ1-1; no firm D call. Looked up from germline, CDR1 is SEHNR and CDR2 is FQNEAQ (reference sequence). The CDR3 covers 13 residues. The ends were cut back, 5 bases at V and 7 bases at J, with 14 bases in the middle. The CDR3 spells CASSEGGYNEAFF. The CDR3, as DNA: TGTGCCAGCAGCGAAGGAGGTTATAATGAAGCTTTCTTT.

The DNA for the CDR3 is TGTGCCAGCATCCAGCGGCGGGAGGGCCGAAATGAGCAGTTCTTC. It codes for CASIQRREGRNEQFF. V usage is TRBV6-2 or TRBV6-3 and J usage is TRBJ2-1; 9 bases line up with TRBD2. This CDR3 is built from 15 residues. The germline V gene encodes CDR1 MNHEY and CDR2 SVGEGT. J was trimmed by 7 bases and V by 7 bases; bases with no gene match: 11.

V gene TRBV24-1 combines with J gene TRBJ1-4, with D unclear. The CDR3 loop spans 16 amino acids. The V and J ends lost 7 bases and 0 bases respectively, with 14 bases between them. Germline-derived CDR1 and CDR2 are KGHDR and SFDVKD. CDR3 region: CATRGYTGTTNEKLFF. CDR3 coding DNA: TGTGCCACCAGAGGGTACACCGGAACAACTAATGAAAAACTGTTTTTT.

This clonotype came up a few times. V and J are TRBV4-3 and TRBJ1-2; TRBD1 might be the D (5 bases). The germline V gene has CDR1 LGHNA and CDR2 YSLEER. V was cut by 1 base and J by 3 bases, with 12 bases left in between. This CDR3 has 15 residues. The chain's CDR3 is CASSQAFEGYYGYTF. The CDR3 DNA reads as TGCGCCAGCAGCCAAGCCTTTGAGGGGTACTATGGCTACACCTTC.

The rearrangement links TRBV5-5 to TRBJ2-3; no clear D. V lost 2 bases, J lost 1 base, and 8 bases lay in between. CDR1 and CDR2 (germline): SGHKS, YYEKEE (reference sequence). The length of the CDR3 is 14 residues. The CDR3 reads CASSFAWGTDTQYF. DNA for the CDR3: TGTGCCAGCAGCTTTGCATGGGGCACAGATACGCAGTATTTT.

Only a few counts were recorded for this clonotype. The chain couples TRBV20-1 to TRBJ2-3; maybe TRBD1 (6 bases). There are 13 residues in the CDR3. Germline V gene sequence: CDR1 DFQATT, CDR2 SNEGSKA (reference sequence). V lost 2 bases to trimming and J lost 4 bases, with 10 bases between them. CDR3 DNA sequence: TGCAGTGCTAGAAGGGCAGGGGCAGATACGCAGTATTTT. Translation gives CSARRAGADTQYF.

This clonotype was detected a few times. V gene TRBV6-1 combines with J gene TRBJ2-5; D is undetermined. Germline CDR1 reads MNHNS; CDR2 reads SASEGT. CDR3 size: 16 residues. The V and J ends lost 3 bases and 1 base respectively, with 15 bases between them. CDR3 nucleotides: TGTGCCAGCAGTGATAATCTACGTCCGATCCAAGAGACCCAGTACTTC. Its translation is CASSDNLRPIQETQYF.

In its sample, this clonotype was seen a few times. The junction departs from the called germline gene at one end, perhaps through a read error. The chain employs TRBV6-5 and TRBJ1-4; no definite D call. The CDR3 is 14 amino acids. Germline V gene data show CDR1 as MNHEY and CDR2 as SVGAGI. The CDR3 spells CASSYSMLNENLFF. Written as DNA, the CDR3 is TGTGCCAGCAGTTACTCGATGCTCAATGAAAATCTGTTTTTT.